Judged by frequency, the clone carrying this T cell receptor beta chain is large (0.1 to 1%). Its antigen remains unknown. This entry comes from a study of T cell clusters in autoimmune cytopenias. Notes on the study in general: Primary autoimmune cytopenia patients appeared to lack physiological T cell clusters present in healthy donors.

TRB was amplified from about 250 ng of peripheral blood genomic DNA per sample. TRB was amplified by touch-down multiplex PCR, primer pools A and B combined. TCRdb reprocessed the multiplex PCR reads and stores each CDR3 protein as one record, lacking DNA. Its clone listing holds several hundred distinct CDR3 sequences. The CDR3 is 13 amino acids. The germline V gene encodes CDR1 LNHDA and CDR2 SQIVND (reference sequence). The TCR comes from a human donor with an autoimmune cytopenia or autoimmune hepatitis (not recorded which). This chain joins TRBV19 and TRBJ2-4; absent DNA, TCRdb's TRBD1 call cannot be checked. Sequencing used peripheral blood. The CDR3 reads CASSSWDVNIQYF.